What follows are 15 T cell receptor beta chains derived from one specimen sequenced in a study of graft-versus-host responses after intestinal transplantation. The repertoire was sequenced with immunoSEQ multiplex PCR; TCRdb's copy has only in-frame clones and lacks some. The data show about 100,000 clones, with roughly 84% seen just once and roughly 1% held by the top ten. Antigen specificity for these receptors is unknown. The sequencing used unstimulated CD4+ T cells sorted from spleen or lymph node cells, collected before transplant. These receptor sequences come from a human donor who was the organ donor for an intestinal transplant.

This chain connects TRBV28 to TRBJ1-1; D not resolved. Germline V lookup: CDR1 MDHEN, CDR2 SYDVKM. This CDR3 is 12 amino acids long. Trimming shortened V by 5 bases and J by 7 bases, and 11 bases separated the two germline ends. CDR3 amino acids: CASSASPREAFF. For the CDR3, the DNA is TGTGCCAGCAGTGCATCACCCCGTGAAGCTTTCTTT.

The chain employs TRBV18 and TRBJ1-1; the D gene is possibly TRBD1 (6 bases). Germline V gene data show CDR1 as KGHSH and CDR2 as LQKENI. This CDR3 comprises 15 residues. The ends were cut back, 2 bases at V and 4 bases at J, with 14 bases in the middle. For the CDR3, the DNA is TGTGCCAGCTCACCAAGGGCAGGGGCCTCCACTGAAGCTTTCTTT. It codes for CASSPRAGASTEAFF.

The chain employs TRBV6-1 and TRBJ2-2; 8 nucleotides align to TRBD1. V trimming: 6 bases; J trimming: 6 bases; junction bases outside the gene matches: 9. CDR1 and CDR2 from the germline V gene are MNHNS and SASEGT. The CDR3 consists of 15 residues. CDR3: CASRTTGGSAGELFF. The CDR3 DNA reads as TGTGCCAGCAGAACCACAGGGGGTTCGGCCGGGGAGCTGTTTTTT.

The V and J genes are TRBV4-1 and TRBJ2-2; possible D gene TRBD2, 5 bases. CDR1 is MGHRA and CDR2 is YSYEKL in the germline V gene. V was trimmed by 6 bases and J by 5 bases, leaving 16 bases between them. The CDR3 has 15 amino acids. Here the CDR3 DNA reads TGCGCCAGCAGTCAGAACACTAGGAATACCGGGGAGCTGTTTTTT. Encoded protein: CASSQNTRNTGELFF.

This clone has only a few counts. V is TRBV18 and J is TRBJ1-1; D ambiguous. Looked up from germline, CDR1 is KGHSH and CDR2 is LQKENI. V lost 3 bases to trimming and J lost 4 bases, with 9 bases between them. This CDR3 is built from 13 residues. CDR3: CASSPVFGTEAFF. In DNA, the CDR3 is TGTGCCAGCTCACCCGTCTTTGGCACTGAAGCTTTCTTT. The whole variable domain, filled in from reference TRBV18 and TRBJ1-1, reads NAGVMQNPRHLVRRRGQEARLRCSPMKGHSHVYWYRQLPEEGLKFMVYLQKENIIDESGMPKERFSAEFPKEGPSILRIQQVVRGDSAAYFCASSPVFGTEAFFGQGTRLTVV.

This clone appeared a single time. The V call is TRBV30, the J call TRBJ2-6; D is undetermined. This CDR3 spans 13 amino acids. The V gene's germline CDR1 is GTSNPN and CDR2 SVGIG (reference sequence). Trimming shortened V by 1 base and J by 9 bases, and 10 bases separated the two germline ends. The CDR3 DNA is TGTGCCTGGAGTGGTACGGCTTTCAACGTCCTGACTTTC. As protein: CAWSGTAFNVLTF.

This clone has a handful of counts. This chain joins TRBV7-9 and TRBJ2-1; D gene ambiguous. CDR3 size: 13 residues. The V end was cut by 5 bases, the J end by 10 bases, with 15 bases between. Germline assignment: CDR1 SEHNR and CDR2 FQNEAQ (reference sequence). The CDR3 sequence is CASSQTGPTEQFF. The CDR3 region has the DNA TGTGCCAGCAGCCAGACTGGGCCCACGGAGCAGTTCTTC.

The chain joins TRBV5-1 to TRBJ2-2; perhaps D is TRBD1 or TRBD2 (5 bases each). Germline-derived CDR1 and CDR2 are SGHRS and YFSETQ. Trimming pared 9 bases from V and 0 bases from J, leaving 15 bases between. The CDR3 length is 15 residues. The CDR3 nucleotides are TGCGCCACCGGAGAGGGGACGTCGAACACCGGGGAGCTGTTTTTT. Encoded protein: CATGEGTSNTGELFF.

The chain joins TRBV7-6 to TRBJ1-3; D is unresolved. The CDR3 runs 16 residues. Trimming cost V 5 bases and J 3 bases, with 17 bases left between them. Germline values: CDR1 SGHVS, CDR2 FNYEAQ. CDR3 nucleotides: TGTGCCAGCAGCCCTTCTCCTTCGGGCCTTGGAAACACCATATATTTT. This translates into CASSPSPSGLGNTIYF.

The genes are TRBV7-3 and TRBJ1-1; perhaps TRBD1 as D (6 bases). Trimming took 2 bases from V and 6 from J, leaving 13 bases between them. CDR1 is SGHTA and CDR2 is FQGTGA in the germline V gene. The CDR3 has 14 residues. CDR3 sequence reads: CASSLGGGRAEAFF. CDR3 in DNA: TGTGCCAGCAGCTTAGGAGGGGGAAGGGCTGAAGCTTTCTTT.

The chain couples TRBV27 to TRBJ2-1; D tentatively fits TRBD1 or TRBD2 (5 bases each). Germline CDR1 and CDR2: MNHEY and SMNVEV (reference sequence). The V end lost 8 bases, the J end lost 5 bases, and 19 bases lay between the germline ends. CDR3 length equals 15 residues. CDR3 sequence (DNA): TGTGCCAGCGGGGAGCAGGGTGCATCACACAATGAGCAGTTCTTC. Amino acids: CASGEQGASHNEQFF.

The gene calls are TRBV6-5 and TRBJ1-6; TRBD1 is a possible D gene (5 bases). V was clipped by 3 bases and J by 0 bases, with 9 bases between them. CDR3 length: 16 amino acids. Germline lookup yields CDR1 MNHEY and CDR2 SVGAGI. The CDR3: CASSYSGSSYNSPLHF. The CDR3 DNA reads TGTGCCAGCAGTTATTCAGGGAGCTCCTATAATTCACCCCTCCACTTT.

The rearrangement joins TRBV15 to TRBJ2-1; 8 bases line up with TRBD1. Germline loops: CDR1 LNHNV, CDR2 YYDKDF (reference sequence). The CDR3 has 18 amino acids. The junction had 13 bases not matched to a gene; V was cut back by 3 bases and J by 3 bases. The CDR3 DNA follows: TGTGCCACCAGCAGGCCCCAGACAGGGGAAGGGGGCTACAATGAGCAGTTCTTC. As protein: CATSRPQTGEGGYNEQFF.

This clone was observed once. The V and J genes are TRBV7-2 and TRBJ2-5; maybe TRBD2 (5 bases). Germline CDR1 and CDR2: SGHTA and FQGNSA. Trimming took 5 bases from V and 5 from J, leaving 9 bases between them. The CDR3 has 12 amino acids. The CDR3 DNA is TGTGCCAGCAGCGGTAGAGGGGAGACCCAGTACTTC. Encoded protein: CASSGRGETQYF.

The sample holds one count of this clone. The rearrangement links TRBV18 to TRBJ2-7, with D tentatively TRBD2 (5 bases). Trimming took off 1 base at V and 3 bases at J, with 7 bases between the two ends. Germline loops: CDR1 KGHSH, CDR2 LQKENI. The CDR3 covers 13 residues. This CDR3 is CASSPRRDYEQYF. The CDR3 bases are TGTGCCAGCTCACCACGACGGGACTACGAGCAGTACTTC.